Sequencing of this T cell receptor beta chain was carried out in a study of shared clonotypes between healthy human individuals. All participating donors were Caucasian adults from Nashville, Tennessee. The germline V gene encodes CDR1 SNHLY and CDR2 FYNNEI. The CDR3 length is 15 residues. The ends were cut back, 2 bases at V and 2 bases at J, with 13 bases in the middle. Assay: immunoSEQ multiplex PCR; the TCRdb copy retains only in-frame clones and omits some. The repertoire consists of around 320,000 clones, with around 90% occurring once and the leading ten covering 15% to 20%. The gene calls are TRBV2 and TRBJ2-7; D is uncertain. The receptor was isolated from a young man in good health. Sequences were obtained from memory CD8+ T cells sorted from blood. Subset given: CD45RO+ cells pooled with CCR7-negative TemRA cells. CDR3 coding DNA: TGTGCCAGCAGTGAACAAGGCGTGACACCCTACGAGCAGTACTTC. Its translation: CASSEQGVTPYEQYF. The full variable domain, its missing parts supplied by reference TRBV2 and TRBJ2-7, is EPEVTQTPSHQVTQMGQEVILRCVPISNHLYFYWYRQILGQKVEFLVSFYNNEISEKSEIFDDQFSVERPDGSNFTLKIRSTKLEDSAMYFCASSEQGVTPYEQYFGPGTRLTVT.